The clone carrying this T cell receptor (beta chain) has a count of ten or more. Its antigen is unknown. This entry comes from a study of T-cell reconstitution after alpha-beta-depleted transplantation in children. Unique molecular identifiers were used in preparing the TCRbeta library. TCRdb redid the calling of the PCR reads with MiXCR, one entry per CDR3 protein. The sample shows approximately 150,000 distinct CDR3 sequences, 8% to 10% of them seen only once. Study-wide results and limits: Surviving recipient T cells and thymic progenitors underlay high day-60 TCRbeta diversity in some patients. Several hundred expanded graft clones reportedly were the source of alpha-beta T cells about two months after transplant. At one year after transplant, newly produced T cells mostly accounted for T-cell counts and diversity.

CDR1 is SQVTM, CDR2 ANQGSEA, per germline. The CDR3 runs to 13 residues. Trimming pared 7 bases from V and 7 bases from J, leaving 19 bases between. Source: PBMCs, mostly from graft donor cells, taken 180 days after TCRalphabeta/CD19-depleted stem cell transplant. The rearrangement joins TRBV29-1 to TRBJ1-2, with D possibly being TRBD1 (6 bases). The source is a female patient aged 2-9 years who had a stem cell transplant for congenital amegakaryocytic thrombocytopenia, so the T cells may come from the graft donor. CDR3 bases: TGCAGCGCGGCGGGGGCCACGACCTCTGGCTACACCTTC. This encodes CSAAGATTSGYTF.